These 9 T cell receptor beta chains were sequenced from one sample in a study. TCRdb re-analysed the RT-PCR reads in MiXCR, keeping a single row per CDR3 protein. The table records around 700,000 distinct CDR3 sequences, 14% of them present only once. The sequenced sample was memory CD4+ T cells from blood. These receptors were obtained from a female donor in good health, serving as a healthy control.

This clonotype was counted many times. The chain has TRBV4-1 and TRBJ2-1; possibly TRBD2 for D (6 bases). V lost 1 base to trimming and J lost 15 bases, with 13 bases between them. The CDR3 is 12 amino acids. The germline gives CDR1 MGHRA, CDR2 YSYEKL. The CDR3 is CASSQVGLHRFF. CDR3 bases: TGCGCCAGCAGCCAAGTGGGACTCCATAGGTTCTTC.

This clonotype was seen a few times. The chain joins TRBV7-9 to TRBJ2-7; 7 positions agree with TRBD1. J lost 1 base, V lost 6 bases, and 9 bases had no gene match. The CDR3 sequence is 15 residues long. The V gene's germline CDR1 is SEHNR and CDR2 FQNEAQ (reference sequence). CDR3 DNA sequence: TGTGCCAGCAGTCGGACCGGGACAGTATCCTACGAGCAGTACTTC. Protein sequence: CASSRTGTVSYEQYF.

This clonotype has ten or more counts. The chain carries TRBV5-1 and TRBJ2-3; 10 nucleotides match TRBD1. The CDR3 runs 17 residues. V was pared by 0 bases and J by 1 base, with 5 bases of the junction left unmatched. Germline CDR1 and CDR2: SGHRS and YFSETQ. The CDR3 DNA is TGCGCCAGCAGCTTGGGAGGGACAGGGGCCGGCACAGATACGCAGTATTTT. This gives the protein CASSLGGTGAGTDTQYF.

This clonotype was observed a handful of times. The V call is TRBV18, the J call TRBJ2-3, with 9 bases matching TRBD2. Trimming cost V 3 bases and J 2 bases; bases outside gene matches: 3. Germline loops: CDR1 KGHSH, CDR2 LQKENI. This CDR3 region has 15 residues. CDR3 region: CASSPASGATDTQYF. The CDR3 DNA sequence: TGTGCCAGCTCACCGGCTAGCGGGGCCACAGATACGCAGTATTTT.

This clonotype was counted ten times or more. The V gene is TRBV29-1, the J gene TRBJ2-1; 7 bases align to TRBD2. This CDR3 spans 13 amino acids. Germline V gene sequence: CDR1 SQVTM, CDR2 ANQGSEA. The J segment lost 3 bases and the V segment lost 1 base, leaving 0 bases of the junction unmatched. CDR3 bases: TGCAGCGTTGAAGGGACTAGCTACAATGAGCAGTTCTTC. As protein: CSVEGTSYNEQFF.

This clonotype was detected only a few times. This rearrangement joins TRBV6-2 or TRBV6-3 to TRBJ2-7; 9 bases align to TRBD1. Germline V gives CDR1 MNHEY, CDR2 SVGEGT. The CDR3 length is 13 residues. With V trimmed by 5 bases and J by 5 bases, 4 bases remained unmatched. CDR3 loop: CASSGTGRDEQYF. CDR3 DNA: TGTGCCAGCAGTGGGACAGGGCGCGACGAGCAGTACTTC.

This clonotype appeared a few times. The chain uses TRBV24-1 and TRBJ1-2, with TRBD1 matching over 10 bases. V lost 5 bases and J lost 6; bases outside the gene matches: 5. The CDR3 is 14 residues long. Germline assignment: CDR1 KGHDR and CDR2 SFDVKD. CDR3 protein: CATSAPGQGDGYTF. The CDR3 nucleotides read TGTGCCACCAGTGCCCCTGGACAGGGGGATGGCTACACCTTC.

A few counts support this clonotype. CDR3 region: CASTSDPSLNSPLHF. The DNA of the CDR3 is TGTGCCAGCACCTCGGACCCTTCCTTAAATTCACCCCTCCACTTT. This chain connects TRBV28 to TRBJ1-6; the D is unclear. In germline, CDR1 is MDHEN, CDR2 SYDVKM. The CDR3 spans 15 residues. Trimming stripped 7 bases from V and 7 bases from J, with 17 bases between.

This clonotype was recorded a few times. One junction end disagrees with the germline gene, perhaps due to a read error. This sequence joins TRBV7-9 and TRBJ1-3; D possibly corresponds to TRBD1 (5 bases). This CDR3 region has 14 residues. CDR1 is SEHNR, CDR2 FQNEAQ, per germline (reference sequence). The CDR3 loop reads CASTLRGGGNTIYF. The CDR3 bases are TGTGCCAGCACCTTAAGGGGTGGCGGGAACACCATATATTTT.